This T cell receptor (beta chain) is drawn from a study of chemoradiotherapy in HPV16-positive cancers. The wider study: Candidate HPV-specific clones and shared TCR motifs came from a couple of HPV16-positive patients. Regarding the study as a whole: Candidate HPV-specific clones and E7-related TCR motifs grew in tumor during treatment. Only a couple of HPV16-positive patients supplied the functional HPV-specificity definition.

Repeated repertoire sampling spanned the course of chemoradiotherapy. Turning to this clone: Its specificity is not known.

Some clones are missing from TCRdb's copy, which holds only in-frame ones; the method was immunoSEQ multiplex PCR. The sample has tens of thousands of clones; around two thirds are singletons. This TCR was sampled from a human donor with HPV-associated anogenital cancer. Sampling was carried out from a patient who underwent chemoradiotherapy.

The chain's CDR3 is CSVDGGGRAEQYF. The CDR3 nucleotides are TGCAGCGTTGATGGAGGCGGTAGAGCCGAGCAGTACTTC. The genes are TRBV29-1 and TRBJ2-7; D possibly corresponds to TRBD2 (5 bases). The V and J ends lost 3 bases and 6 bases respectively, with 15 bases between them. The CDR3 contains 13 residues. Germline V lookup: CDR1 SQVTM, CDR2 ANQGSEA.